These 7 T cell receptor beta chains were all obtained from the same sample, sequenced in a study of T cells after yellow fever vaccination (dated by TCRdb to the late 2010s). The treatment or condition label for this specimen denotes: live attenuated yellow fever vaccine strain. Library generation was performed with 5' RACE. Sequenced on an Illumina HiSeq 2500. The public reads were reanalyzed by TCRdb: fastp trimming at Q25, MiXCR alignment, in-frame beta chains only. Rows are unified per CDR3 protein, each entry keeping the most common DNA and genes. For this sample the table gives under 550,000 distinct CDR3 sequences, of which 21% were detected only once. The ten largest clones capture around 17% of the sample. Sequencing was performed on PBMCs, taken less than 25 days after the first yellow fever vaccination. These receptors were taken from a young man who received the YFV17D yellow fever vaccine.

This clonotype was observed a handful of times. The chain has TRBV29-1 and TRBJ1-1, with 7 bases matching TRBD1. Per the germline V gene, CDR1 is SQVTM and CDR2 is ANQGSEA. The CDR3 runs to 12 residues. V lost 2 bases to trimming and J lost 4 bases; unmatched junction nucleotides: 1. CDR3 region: CSVEQGGTEAFF. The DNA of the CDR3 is TGCAGCGTTGAACAGGGGGGCACTGAAGCTTTCTTT.

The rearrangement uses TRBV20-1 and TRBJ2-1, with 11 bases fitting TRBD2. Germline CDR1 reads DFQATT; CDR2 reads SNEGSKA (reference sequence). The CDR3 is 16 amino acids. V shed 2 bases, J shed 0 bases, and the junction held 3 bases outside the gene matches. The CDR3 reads CSARPSGGSSYNEQFF. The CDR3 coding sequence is TGCAGTGCTAGACCTAGCGGGGGGAGCTCCTACAATGAGCAGTTCTTC.

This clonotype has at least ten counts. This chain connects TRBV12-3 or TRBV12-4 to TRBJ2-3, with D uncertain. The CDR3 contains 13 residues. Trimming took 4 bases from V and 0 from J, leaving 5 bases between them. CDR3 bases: TGTGCCAGCAGTTACGCCAGCACAGATACGCAGTATTTT. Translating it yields CASSYASTDTQYF.

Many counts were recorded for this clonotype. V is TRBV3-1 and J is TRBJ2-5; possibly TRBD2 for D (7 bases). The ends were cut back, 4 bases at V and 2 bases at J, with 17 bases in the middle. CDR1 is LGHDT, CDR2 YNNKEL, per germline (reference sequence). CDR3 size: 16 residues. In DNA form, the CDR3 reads TGTGCCAGCAGCCCTGAAGTGGGGGGGCGACAAGAGACCCAGTACTTC. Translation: CASSPEVGGRQETQYF.

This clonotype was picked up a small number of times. The CDR3: CASSPGTAGTGELFF. The CDR3, as DNA: TGTGCCAGCTCGCCCGGGACAGCAGGCACCGGGGAGCTGTTTTTT. V and J are TRBV18 and TRBJ2-2, with 7 bases aligning to TRBD1. Germline CDR1 reads KGHSH; CDR2 reads LQKENI. Germline trimming cut 6 bases from V and 4 bases from J; bases unmatched to any gene: 8. The CDR3 has 15 residues.

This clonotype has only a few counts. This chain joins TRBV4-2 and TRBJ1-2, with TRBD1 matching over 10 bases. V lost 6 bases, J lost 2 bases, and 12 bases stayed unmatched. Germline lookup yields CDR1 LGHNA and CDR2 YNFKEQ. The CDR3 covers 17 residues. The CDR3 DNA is TGTGCCAGCAGTCCAGAAGCCGGGACAGGGGCAAACTATGGCTACACCTTC. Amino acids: CASSPEAGTGANYGYTF.

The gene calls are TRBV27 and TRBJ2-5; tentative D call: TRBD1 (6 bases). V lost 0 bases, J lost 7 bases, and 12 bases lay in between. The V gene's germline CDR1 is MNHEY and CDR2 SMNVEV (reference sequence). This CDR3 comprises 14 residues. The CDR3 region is CASSLSRLRGTQYF. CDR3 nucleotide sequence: TGTGCCAGCAGTTTATCGAGACTCAGGGGGACCCAGTACTTC.